This T cell receptor (beta chain) was captured in a study of CD8 T cells in Susac syndrome. Study-level results: The authors acknowledged that the study's TCR sequencing and HLA analysis involved relatively few individuals.

It was with random hexamers that 0.5 to 1 ug RNA was reverse transcribed. Amplification of the TCR beta CDR3 was carried out by immunoSEQ multiplex PCR, which spanned a total of 54 Vbeta and 13 Jbeta segments. TCRdb reprocessed the immunoSEQ multiplex PCR reads with MiXCR, giving one entry per CDR3 protein. The profile shows 150,000 to 200,000 distinct CDR3 sequences, less than 95% of them singletons. Negative magnetic isolation gave CD8+ and CD4+ cells; FACS enriched CD8+ TEMRA. This clonotype is a singleton in its sample. Its antigen is not known. V was pared by 5 bases and J by 5 bases, with 18 bases between. Germline V CDR1 and CDR2: SGHVS, FNYEAQ. The CDR3 runs to 16 residues.

The TCR comes from a human donor with multiple sclerosis. The J gene is TRBJ2-2, the V gene TRBV7-6; D may match TRBD1 or TRBD2 (5 bases each). Sequenced: CD4+ T cells from PBMCs. The DNA of the CDR3 is TGTGCCAGCAGCACCCGTGGGGCGGGCGCAACCGGGGAGCTGTTTTTT. Its protein product is CASSTRGAGATGELFF.